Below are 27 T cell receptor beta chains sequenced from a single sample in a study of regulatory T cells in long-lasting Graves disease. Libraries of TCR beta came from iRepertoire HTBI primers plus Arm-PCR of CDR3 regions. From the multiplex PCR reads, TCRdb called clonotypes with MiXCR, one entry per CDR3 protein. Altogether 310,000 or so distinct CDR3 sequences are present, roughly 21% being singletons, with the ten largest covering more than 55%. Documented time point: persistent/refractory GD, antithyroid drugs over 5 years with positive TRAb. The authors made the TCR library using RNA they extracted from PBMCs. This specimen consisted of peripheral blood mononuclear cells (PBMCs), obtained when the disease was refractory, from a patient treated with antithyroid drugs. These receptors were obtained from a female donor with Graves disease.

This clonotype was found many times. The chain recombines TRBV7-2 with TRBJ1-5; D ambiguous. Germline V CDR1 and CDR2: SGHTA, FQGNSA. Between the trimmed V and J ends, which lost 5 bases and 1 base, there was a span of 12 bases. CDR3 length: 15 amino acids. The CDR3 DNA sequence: TGTGCCAGCAGCCTCCTACACGGGAGCAATCAGCCCCAGCATTTT. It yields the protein CASSLLHGSNQPQHF.

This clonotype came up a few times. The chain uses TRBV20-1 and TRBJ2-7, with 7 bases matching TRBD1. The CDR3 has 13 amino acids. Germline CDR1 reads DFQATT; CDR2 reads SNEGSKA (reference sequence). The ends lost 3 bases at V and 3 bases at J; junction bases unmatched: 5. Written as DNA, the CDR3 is TGCAGTGCTAGGGCGCAGGGGGTCTACGAGCAGTACTTC. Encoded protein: CSARAQGVYEQYF.

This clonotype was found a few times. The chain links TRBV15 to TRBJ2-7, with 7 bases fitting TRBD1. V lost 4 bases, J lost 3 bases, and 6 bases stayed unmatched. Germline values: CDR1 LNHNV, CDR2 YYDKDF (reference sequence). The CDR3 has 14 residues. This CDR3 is CATSISRQGYEQYF. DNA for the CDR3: TGTGCCACCAGCATATCTCGACAGGGCTACGAGCAGTACTTC.

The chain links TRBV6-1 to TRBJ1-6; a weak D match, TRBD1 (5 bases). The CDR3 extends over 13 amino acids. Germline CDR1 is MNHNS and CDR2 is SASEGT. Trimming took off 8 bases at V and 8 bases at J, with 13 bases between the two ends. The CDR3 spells CASPTQGYSPLHF. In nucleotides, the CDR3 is TGTGCCAGCCCGACTCAGGGTTATTCACCCCTCCACTTT.

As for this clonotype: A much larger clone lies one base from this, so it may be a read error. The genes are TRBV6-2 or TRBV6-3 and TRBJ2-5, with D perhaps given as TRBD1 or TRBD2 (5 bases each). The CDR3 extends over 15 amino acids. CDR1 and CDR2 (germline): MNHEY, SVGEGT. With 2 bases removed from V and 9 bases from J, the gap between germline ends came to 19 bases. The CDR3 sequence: CASSYAPGYEEAQYF. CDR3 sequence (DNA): TGTGCCAGCAGTTACGCCCCAGGGTATGAGGAGGCCCAGTACTTC.

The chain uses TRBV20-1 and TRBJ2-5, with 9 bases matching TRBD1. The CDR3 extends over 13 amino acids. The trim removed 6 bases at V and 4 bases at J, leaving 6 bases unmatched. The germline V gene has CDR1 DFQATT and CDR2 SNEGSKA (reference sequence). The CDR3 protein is CSARQGDVETQYF. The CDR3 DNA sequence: TGCAGTGCCCGACAGGGGGACGTAGAGACCCAGTACTTC.

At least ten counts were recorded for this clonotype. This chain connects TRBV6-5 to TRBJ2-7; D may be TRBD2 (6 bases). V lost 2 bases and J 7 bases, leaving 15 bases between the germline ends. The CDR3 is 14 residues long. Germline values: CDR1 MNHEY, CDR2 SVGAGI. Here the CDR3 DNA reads TGTGCCAGCAGTTACGTGGCTAGCGTGGGGGAGCAGTACTTC. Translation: CASSYVASVGEQYF.

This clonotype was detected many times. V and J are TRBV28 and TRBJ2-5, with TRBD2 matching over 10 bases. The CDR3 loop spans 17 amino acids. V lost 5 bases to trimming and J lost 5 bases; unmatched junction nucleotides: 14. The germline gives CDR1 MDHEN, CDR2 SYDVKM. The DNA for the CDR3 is TGTGCCAGCAGTCCAAGCGGGAGGGAGGGAGCAGTGGAGACCCAGTACTTC. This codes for CASSPSGREGAVETQYF.

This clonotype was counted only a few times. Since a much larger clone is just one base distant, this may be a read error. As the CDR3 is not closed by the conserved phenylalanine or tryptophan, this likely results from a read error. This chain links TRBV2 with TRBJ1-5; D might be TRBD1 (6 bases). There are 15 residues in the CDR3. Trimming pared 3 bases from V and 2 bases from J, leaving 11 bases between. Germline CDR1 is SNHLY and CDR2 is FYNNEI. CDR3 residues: CASSDRTVGNQPQHL. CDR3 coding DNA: TGTGCCAGCAGTGATCGGACAGTGGGCAATCAGCCCCAGCATCTT.

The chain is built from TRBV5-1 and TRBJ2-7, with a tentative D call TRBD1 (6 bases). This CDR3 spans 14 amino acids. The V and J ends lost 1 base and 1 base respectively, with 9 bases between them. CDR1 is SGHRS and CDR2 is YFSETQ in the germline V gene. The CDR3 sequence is CASSLMQGSYEQYF. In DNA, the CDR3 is TGCGCCAGCAGCTTGATGCAGGGGTCCTACGAGCAGTACTTC.

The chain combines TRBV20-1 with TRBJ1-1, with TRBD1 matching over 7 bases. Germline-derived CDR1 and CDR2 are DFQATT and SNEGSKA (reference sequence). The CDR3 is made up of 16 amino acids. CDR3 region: CSAEKRTGVMNTEAFF. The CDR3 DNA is TGCAGCGCCGAGAAACGGACAGGCGTCATGAACACTGAAGCTTTCTTT.

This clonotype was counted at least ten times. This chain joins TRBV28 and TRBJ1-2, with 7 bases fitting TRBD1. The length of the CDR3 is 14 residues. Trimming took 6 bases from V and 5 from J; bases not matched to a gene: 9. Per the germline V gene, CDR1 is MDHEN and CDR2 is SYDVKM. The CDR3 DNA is TGTGCCAGCAGGCTTTACGCAGGGGGTTATGGCTACACCTTC. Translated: CASRLYAGGYGYTF.

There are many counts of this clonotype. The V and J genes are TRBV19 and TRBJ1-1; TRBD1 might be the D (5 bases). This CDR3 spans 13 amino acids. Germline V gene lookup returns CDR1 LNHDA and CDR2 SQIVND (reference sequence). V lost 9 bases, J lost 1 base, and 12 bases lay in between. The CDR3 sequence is CASSWGPNTEAFF. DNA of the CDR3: TGTGCCAGCAGTTGGGGACCGAACACTGAAGCTTTCTTT.

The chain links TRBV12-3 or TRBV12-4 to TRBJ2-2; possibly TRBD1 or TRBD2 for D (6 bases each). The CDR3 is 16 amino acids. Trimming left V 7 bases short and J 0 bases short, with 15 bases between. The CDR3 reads CASNDGGTTNTGELFF. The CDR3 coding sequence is TGTGCCAGCAACGACGGCGGGACAACGAACACCGGGGAGCTGTTTTTT.

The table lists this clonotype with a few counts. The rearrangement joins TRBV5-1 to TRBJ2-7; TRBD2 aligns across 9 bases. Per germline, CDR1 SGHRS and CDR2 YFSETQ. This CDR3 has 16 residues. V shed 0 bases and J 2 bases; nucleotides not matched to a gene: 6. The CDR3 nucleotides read TGCGCCAGCAGCTTGGTCCTAGCGGGGTCACCCTACGAGCAGTACTTC. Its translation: CASSLVLAGSPYEQYF.

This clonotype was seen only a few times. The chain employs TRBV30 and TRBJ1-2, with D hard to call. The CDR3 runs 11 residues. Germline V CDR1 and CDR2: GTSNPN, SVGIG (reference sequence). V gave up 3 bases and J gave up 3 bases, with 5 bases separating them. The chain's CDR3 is CAWSADYGYTF. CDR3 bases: TGTGCCTGGAGCGCCGACTATGGCTACACCTTC.

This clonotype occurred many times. The chain's CDR3 is CASEAVIGQPQHF. The CDR3 DNA reads as TGTGCCAGCGAGGCAGTGATTGGTCAGCCCCAGCATTTT. The genes are TRBV2 and TRBJ1-5; no definite D call. Germline values: CDR1 SNHLY, CDR2 FYNNEI. The V end lost 8 bases, the J end lost 6 bases, and 14 bases lay between the germline ends. This CDR3 comprises 13 residues. Drawing the rest from reference TRBV2 and TRBJ1-5, the complete variable domain is EPEVTQTPSHQVTQMGQEVILRCVPISNHLYFYWYRQILGQKVEFLVSFYNNEISEKSEIFDDQFSVERPDGSNFTLKIRSTKLEDSAMYFCASEAVIGQPQHFGDGTRLSIL.

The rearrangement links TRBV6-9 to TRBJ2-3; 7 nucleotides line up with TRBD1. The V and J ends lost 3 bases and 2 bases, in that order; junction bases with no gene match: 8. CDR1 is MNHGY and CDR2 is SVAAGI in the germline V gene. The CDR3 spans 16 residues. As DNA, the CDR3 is TGTGCCAGCAGTTACTCTCCCGGGACAGACACAGATACGCAGTATTTT. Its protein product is CASSYSPGTDTDTQYF.

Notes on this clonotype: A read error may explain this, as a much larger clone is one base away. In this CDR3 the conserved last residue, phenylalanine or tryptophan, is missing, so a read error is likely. The CDR3 sequence is CASLPGSSFVYGYTL. The DNA for the CDR3 is TGTGCCAGCCTTCCAGGGAGTTCCTTTGTCTATGGCTACACCTTA. This chain joins TRBV19 and TRBJ1-2, with D possibly matching TRBD1 (5 bases). CDR1 is LNHDA and CDR2 is SQIVND in the germline V gene (reference sequence). The CDR3 spans 15 residues. V dropped 9 bases and J dropped 4 bases, with 21 bases sitting between them.

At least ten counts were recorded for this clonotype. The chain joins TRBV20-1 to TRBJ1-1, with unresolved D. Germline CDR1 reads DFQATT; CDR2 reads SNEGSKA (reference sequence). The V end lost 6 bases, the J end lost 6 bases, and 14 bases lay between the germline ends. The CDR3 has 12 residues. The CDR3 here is CSASRGESEAFF. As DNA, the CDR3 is TGCAGTGCGTCAAGAGGCGAGTCTGAAGCTTTCTTT.

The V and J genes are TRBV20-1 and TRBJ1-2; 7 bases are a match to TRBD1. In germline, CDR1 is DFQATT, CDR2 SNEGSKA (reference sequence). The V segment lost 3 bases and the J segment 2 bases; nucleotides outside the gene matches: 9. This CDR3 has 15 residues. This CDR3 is CSASYNRGTNYGYTF. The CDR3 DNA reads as TGCAGTGCTAGCTACAACAGGGGTACAAACTATGGCTACACCTTC.

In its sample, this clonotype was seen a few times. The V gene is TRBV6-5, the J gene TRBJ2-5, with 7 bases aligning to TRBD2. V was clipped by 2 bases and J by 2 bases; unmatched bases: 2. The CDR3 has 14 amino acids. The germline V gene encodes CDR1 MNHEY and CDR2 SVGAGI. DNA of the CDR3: TGTGCCAGCAGTTACGGAGCGGGGCAAGAGACCCAGTACTTC. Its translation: CASSYGAGQETQYF.

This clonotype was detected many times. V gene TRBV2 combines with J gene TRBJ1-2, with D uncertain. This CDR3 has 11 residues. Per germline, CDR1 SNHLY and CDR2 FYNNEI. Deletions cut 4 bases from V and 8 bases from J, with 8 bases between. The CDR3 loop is CASSGGRGYTF. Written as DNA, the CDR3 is TGTGCCAGCAGTGGCGGGAGGGGCTACACCTTC.

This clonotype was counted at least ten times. The CDR3 nucleotides are TGTGCCAGCAGTTGGACAGGGGGGGGCTACACCTTC. Amino acid sequence: CASSWTGGGYTF. The V and J genes are TRBV28 and TRBJ1-2; 10 bases are shared with TRBD1. Germline assignment: CDR1 MDHEN and CDR2 SYDVKM. This CDR3 is 12 amino acids long. Trimming cost V 4 bases and J 8 bases; bases outside gene matches: 1.

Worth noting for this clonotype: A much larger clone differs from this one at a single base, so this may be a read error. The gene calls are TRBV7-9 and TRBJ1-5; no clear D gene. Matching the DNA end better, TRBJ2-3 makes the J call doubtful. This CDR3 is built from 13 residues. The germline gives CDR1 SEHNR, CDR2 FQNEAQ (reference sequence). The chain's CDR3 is CASSLWSNQPQYF. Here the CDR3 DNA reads TGTGCCAGCAGCTTATGGAGCAATCAGCCCCAGTATTTT.

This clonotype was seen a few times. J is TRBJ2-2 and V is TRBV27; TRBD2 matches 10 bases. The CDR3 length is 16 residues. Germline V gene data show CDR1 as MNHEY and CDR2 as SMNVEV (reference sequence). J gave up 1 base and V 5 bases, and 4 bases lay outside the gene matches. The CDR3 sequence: CASSPKREGNTGELFF. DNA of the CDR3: TGTGCCAGCAGTCCGAAGCGGGAGGGGAACACCGGGGAGCTGTTTTTT.

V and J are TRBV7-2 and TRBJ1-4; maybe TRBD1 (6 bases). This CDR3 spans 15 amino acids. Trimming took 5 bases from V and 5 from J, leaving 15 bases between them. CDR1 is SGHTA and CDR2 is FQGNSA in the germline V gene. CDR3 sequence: CASSPGDTINEKLFF. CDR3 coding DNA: TGTGCCAGCAGCCCGGGGGACACCATAAATGAAAAACTGTTTTTT.